This T cell receptor (beta chain) was identified during a study of cytomegalovirus exposure and HLA in healthy donors. This CDR3 is 15 amino acids long. Germline V gene data show CDR1 as SGHDN and CDR2 as FVKESK. V lost 5 bases to trimming and J lost 4 bases; unmatched junction nucleotides: 5. Measured with immunoSEQ multiplex PCR; TCRdb has only the in-frame clones, and not every one. The sample has fewer than 250,000 clones; just under 90% are singletons. The sequenced sample consisted of PBMCs. The origin of this receptor is a man younger than 30 in good health and CMV-seronegative. The chain combines TRBV14 with TRBJ1-5; 10 bases fit TRBD1. This CDR3 is CASSKGQGSNQPQHF. The CDR3 DNA reads as TGTGCCAGCAGCAAGGGACAGGGGAGTAATCAGCCCCAGCATTTT.